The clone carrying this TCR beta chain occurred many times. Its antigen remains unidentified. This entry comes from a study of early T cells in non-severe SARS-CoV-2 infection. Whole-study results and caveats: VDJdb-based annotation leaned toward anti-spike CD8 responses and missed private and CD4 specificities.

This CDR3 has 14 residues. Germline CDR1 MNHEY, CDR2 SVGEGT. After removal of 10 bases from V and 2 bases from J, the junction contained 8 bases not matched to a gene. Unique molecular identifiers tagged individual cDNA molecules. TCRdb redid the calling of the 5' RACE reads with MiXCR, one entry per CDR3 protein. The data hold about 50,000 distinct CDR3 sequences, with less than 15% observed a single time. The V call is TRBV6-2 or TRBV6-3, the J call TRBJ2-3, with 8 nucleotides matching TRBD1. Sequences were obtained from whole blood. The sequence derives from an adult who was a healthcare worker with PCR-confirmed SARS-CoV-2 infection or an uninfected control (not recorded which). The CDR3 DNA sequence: TGTGCCATTCGAGGACAGGGACACACAGATACGCAGTATTTT. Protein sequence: CAIRGQGHTDTQYF.